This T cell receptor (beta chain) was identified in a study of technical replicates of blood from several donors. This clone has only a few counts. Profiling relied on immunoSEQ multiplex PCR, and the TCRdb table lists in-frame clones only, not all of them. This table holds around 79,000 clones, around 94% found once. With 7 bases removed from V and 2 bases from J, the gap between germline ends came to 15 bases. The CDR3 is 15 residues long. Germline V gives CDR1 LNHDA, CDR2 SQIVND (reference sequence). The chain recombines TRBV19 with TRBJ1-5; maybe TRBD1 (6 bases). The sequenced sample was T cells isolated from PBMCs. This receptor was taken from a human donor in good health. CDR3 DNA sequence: TGTGCCAGTAAAGAACAGGGAGTCGGCAATCAGCCCCAGCATTTT. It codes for CASKEQGVGNQPQHF. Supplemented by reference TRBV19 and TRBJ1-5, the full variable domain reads DGGITQSPKYLFRKEGQNVTLSCEQNLNHDAMYWYRQDPGQGLRLIYYSQIVNDFQKGDIAEGYSVSREKKESFPLTVTSAQKNPTAFYLCASKEQGVGNQPQHFGDGTRLSIL.